The 14 T cell receptor beta chains in this list originate from one sample, sequenced in a study of memory CD4+ T cells and cytomegalovirus serostatus. Single viable CD3+CD4+CD8-CD45RO+ cells were sorted as the memory CD4+ T cells. Profiled with immunoSEQ multiplex PCR; TCRdb holds only in-frame clones, not every one. Of about 50,000 clones in the sample, around four fifths were seen once. Sequenced sample: memory CD4+ T cells from blood. The receptors stem from an adult in good health and CMV-seronegative.

This clone showed up just once. The gene calls are TRBV15 and TRBJ2-2; 8 nucleotides match TRBD2. V dropped 3 bases and J dropped 6; count of bases not matched to a gene: 6. This CDR3 region has 15 residues. The germline gives CDR1 LNHNV, CDR2 YYDKDF (reference sequence). The CDR3 DNA is TGTGCCACCAGCAGGCCAGCGGGAGCGGCCGGGGAGCTGTTTTTT. Encoded protein: CATSRPAGAAGELFF.

This sequence joins TRBV19 and TRBJ1-1; 7 bases match TRBD1. The CDR3 is 15 amino acids. V dropped 5 bases and J dropped 4; count of bases not matched to a gene: 10. Germline V CDR1 and CDR2: LNHDA, SQIVND (reference sequence). The CDR3 nucleotides are TGTGCCAGTAGTCCTACAGGGGTCTGGGGCACTGAAGCTTTCTTT. Its protein is CASSPTGVWGTEAFF.

This rearrangement joins TRBV16 to TRBJ1-1; TRBD1 matches 7 bases. J was trimmed by 1 base and V by 0 bases; bases with no gene match: 5. CDR3 length: 16 residues. In germline, CDR1 is KGHSY, CDR2 FQNENV. The CDR3 bases are TGTGCCAGCAGCCAATCCTCCCGGGACAGGAACACTGAAGCTTTCTTT. Translation gives CASSQSSRDRNTEAFF.

This clone has only one observation. The chain combines TRBV5-4 with TRBJ2-5; TRBD2 might be the D (6 bases). V was cut by 4 bases and J by 2 bases, with 12 bases left in between. The CDR3 runs 14 residues. Germline assignment: CDR1 SGHNT and CDR2 YYREEE (reference sequence). CDR3 protein: CASSVKSGQETQYF. As DNA, the CDR3 is TGTGCCAGCAGCGTTAAGAGCGGGCAAGAGACCCAGTACTTC.

This clone was counted between two and nine times. This chain uses TRBV19 with TRBJ1-1, with 8 bases aligning to TRBD1. This CDR3 comprises 17 residues. Per germline, CDR1 LNHDA and CDR2 SQIVND (reference sequence). J was trimmed by 1 base and V by 4 bases; bases with no gene match: 11. The CDR3 coding sequence is TGTGCCAGTAGTACCCGGGACAGGCCCCCGACGAACACTGAAGCTTTCTTT. Amino acids: CASSTRDRPPTNTEAFF.

This clone appeared once. The chain has TRBV28 and TRBJ2-5; no definite D call. The CDR3 extends over 14 amino acids. Trimming cost V 3 bases and J 5 bases, with 13 bases left between them. Germline V CDR1 and CDR2: MDHEN, SYDVKM. CDR3 DNA sequence: TGTGCCAGCAGTTTTTCCCGATGGTCGGAGACCCAGTACTTC. Encoded protein: CASSFSRWSETQYF.

The V gene is TRBV15, the J gene TRBJ1-5; D perhaps matches TRBD1 (5 bases). There are 17 residues in the CDR3. Looked up from germline, CDR1 is LNHNV and CDR2 is YYDKDF (reference sequence). V gave up 3 bases and J gave up 0 bases, with 15 bases separating them. CDR3 sequence (DNA): TGTGCCACCAGCAGCCAACCCGGGGGGTATAGCAATCAGCCCCAGCATTTT. Encoded protein: CATSSQPGGYSNQPQHF.

This clone was found a few times. V and J are TRBV28 and TRBJ1-1, with TRBD1 matching over 8 bases. Trimming cost V 4 bases and J 5 bases; bases outside gene matches: 6. Germline V lookup: CDR1 MDHEN, CDR2 SYDVKM. This CDR3 comprises 14 residues. CDR3 region: CASSYLTGETEAFF. CDR3 nucleotide sequence: TGTGCCAGCAGTTACCTGACAGGGGAGACTGAAGCTTTCTTT.

CDR3 sequence (DNA): TGTGCCAGCAGCTCTTCAGGGCGGGGCGCAGATACGCAGTATTTT. Translation gives CASSSSGRGADTQYF. The chain uses TRBV7-8 and TRBJ2-3, with D maybe TRBD2 (6 bases). Germline V gene sequence: CDR1 SGHVS, CDR2 FQNEAQ. The CDR3 length is 15 residues. With 4 bases removed from V and 4 bases from J, the gap between germline ends came to 15 bases.

The V gene is TRBV5-4, the J gene TRBJ2-2; D is unclear. The CDR3 totals 16 residues. CDR1 is SGHNT and CDR2 is YYREEE in the germline V gene (reference sequence). V lost 0 bases and J 5 bases, leaving 14 bases between the germline ends. In nucleotides, the CDR3 is TGTGCCAGCAGCTTGGACGGTCGCCTTTCGACCGGGGAGCTGTTTTTT. Its translation: CASSLDGRLSTGELFF.

The chain uses TRBV4-1 and TRBJ1-6, with D maybe TRBD1 (6 bases). Germline V gene sequence: CDR1 MGHRA, CDR2 YSYEKL. V was shortened by 1 base and J by 7 bases, with 11 bases between the two germline ends. The CDR3 length is 15 residues. The CDR3 is CASSQGYRENSPLHF. Here the CDR3 DNA reads TGCGCCAGCAGCCAAGGATACAGGGAGAATTCACCCCTCCACTTT.

The V call is TRBV30, the J call TRBJ2-6; the D gene is possibly TRBD1 (5 bases). The CDR3 totals 13 residues. Germline CDR1 reads GTSNPN; CDR2 reads SVGIG (reference sequence). The V and J ends lost 5 bases and 10 bases respectively, with 15 bases between them. This CDR3 is CAWQGSSKNVLTF. The CDR3 DNA is TGTGCCTGGCAGGGTAGTAGTAAGAACGTCCTGACTTTC.

This rearrangement joins TRBV15 to TRBJ2-7, with 16 positions matching TRBD2. This CDR3 is 17 amino acids long. The V gene end was trimmed by 4 bases and the J gene end by 7 bases; junction bases not matched to a gene: 10. CDR1 and CDR2 from the germline V gene are LNHNV and YYDKDF (reference sequence). CDR3 residues: CATSIPGLAGGPGEQYF. For the CDR3, the DNA is TGTGCCACCAGCATTCCGGGACTAGCGGGAGGGCCAGGGGAGCAGTACTTC.

CDR3 amino acids: CASSSGTSGRSSSYNEQFF. The CDR3, as DNA: TGTGCCAGCAGCTCCGGGACTAGCGGGAGGTCTAGCTCCTACAATGAGCAGTTCTTC. The chain has TRBV5-5 and TRBJ2-1; the match to TRBD2 covers 15 bases. The CDR3 is 19 residues long. Germline CDR1 and CDR2: SGHKS and YYEKEE (reference sequence). V lost 3 bases and J lost 0; bases outside the gene matches: 7.